These T cell receptor beta chains were read from a single sample in a study of the immune and genomic landscape of osteosarcoma. Clones were sequenced by immunoSEQ multiplex PCR, and TCRdb holds only the in-frame ones, with some missing. The table shows 4,600 or so clones, with roughly 78% occurring only once. Material: osteosarcoma tumor tissue from the femur. Source of these receptors: a human donor with osteosarcoma. The CDR3 runs from the conserved cysteine through the conserved F or W.

J gene	V gene	CDR3 protein
TRBJ2-7	TRBV10-1	CASSVADREQYF
TRBJ2-7	TRBV6-6	CASGDGGGNYEQYF
TRBJ1-5	TRBV15	CATSTGQLNQPQHF
TRBJ2-3	TRBV6-1	CASIFGQNTDTQYF
TRBJ1-3	TRBV6-1	CASSETGSGNTIYF
TRBJ2-6	TRBV7-9	CASSSDGISRANVLTF
TRBJ2-7	TRBV29-1	CSVRGRGSYEQYF
TRBJ1-5	TRBV19	CASSSPRDSSNQPQHF
TRBJ1-4	TRBV5-6	CASSSSPAATNEKLFF
TRBJ2-7	TRBV29-1	CSVTTSGPSYEQYF
TRBJ2-1	TRBV28	CASSFLAETYNEQFF
TRBJ1-3	TRBV6-6	CASSLGNSGNTIYF
TRBJ2-5	TRBV25-1	CASSETVGDQYF
TRBJ1-1	TRBV28	CASRLVNTEAFF
TRBJ1-6	TRBV6-1	CASSETYYNSPLHF
TRBJ1-1	TRBV7-2	CASSFGGAEAFF
TRBJ2-7	TRBV5-5	CASSLTSVGGESYEQYF
TRBJ1-1	TRBV11-2	CASTPTVMNTEAFF
TRBJ2-1	TRBV9	CASSVEGTRSNEQFF
TRBJ1-2	TRBV5-1	CASSLRGDSPNYGYTF
TRBJ2-3	TRBV19	CASSRQQSSTDTQYF
TRBJ2-2	TRBV6-6	CASSYGRGGFAGELFF
TRBJ2-1	TRBV6-1	CTLGGDRLYNEQFF
TRBJ2-1	TRBV5-6	CASSLVGGRGHNEQFF